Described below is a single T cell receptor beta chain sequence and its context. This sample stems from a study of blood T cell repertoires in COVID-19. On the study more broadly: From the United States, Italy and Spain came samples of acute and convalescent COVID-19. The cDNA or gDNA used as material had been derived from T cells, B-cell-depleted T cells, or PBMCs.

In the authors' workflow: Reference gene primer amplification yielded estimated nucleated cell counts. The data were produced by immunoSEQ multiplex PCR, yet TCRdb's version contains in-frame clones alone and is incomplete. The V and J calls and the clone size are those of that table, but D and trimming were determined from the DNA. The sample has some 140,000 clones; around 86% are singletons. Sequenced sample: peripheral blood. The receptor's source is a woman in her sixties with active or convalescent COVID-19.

CDR3 nucleotide sequence: TGTGCCAGCAGTTCCAGATACGCACTAGCGGATACGCAGTATTTT. Residues: CASSSRYALADTQYF. This rearrangement joins TRBV27 to TRBJ2-3, with 7 bases aligning to TRBD2. Per the germline V gene, CDR1 is MNHEY and CDR2 is SMNVEV (reference sequence). This CDR3 is 15 amino acids long. Unmatched junction bases numbered 10, after V lost 4 bases and J lost 6 bases.